This T cell receptor beta chain was sequenced during a study of T cell repertoires in cytomegalovirus infection. Overall study: Public TCR beta signatures provided an indication of both CMV infection and a matching HLA type. Study observations and caveats: Within the response measured ex vivo, HLA-C-restricted CMV-specific TCR beta clonotypes were dominant.

The CDR3 sequence is 13 residues long. V lost 3 bases and J lost 6, with 11 bases in between. TCRdb recomputed calls from the reads with MiXCR, one row per CDR3 protein. The sample has 200,000 or so distinct CDR3 sequences, around 20% seen once. With regard to this clonotype: Antigen specificity is unknown.

Source material: PBMCs. The V call is TRBV12-3 or TRBV12-4, the J call TRBJ1-2, with a tentative D call TRBD1 (6 bases). The sequence was obtained from a human donor in good health (CMV status not recorded). Some clones in this sample may be carry-over from other donors' samples. CDR3 in amino acids: CASSFQGYHGYTF. CDR3 coding DNA: TGTGCCAGCAGTTTCCAGGGGTATCATGGCTACACCTTC.